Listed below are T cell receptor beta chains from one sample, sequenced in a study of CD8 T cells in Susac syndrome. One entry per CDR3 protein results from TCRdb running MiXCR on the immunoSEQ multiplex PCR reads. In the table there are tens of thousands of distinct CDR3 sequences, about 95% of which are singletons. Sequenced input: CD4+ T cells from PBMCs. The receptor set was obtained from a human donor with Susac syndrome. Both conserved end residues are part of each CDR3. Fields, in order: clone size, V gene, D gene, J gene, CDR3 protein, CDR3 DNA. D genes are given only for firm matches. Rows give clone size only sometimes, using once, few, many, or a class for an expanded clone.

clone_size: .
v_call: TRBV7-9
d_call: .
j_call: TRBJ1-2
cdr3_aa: CASSLGADYGYTF
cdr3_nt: TGTGCCAGCAGCTTAGGGGCAGACTATGGCTACACCTTC

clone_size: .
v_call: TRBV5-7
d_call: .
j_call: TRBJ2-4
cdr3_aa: CASSFRPTQYF
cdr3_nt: TGTGCCAGCAGCTTTCGACCTACCCAGTACTTC

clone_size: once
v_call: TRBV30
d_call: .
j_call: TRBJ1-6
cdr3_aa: CAWSGVGNSPLHF
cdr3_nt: TGTGCCTGGAGTGGGGTCGGGAATTCACCCCTCCACTTT

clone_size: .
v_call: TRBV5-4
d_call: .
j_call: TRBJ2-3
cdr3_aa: CASSSATGSTDTQYF
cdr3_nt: TGTGCCAGCAGCTCCGCAACGGGGAGCACAGATACGCAGTATTTT

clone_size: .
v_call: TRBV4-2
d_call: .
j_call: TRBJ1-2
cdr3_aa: CASSQEYYGYTF
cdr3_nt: TGTGCCAGCAGCCAGGAGTACTATGGCTACACCTTC

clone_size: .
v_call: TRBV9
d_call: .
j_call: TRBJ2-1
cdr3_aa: CASSVRQTYNEQFF
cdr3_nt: TGTGCCAGCAGCGTACGACAGACATACAATGAGCAGTTCTTC

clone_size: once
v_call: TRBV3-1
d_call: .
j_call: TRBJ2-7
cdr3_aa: CASSQNPGGSEQYF
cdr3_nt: TGTGCCAGCAGCCAGAACCCGGGGGGCAGCGAGCAGTACTTC

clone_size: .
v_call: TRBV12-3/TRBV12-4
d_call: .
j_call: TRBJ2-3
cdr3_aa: CASSLRGLANTQYF
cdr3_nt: TGTGCCAGCAGTTTAAGGGGCCTAGCTAATACGCAGTATTTT

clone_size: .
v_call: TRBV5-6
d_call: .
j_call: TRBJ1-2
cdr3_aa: CASSKQVVGGYTF
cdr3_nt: TGTGCCAGCAGCAAACAGGTCGTAGGGGGCTACACCTTC

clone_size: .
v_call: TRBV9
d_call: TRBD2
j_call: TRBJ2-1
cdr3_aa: CASSETGTSSWNEQFF
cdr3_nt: TGTGCCAGCAGCGAAACCGGGACTAGCAGTTGGAATGAGCAGTTCTTC

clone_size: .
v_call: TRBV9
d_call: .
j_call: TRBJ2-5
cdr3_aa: CASSAPLGTQYF
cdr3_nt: TGTGCCAGCAGCGCCCCTCTAGGGACCCAGTACTTC

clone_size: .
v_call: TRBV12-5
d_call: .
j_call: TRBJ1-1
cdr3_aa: CASGLGPLAFF
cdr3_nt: TGTGCTAGTGGTTTGGGGCCCTTAGCTTTCTTT

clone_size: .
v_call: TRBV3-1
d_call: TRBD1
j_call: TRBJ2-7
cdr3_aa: CASSTRDRAYEQYF
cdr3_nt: TGTGCCAGCAGCACACGGGACAGAGCCTACGAGCAGTACTTC

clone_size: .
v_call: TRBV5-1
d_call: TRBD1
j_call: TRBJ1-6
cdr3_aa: CASSPTGDNSPLHF
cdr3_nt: TGCGCCAGCAGTCCTACAGGGGACAATTCACCCCTCCACTTT

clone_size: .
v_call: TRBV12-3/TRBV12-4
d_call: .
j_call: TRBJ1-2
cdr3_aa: CASSLSGGTNYGYTF
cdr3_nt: TGTGCCAGCAGTTTATCGGGGGGGACTAACTATGGCTACACCTTC

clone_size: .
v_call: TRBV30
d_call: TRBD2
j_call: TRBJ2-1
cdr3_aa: CAWSAPRLAVNYNEQFF
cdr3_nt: TGTGCCTGGAGTGCCCCCCGCCTAGCGGTTAACTACAATGAGCAGTTCTTC

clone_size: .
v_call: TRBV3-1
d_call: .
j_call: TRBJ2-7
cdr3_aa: CASSQLTATYEQYF
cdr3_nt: TGTGCCAGCAGCCAGTTAACAGCTACCTACGAGCAGTACTTC

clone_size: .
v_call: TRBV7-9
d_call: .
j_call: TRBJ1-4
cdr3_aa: CASGSSREKLFF
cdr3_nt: TGTGCCAGCGGCAGCAGTCGGGAAAAACTGTTTTTT

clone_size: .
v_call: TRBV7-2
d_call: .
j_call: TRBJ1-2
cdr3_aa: CASSPSPPQSYTF
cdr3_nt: TGTGCCAGCAGCCCTTCCCCTCCCCAATCTTACACCTTC

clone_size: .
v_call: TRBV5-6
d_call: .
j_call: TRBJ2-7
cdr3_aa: CASSLRPDTYEQYF
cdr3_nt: TGTGCCAGCAGCTTACGACCGGATACCTACGAGCAGTACTTC

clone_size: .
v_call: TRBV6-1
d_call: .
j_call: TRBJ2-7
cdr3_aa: CASSEGMVQYF
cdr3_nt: TGTGCCAGCAGTGAAGGAATGGTGCAGTACTTC

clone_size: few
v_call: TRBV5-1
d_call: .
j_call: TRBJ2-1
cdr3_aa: CASSLLAEDNEQFF
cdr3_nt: TGCGCCAGCAGCTTGTTAGCGGAAGACAATGAGCAGTTCTTC

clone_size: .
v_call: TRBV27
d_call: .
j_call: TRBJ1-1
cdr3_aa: CASSFQGTRITEAFF
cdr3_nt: TGTGCCAGCAGTTTTCAGGGGACGCGAATCACTGAAGCTTTCTTT

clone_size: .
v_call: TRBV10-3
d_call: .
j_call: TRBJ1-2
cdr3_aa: CAISEPRGTNYGYTF
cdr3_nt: TGTGCCATCAGTGAGCCCAGGGGAACTAACTATGGCTACACCTTC

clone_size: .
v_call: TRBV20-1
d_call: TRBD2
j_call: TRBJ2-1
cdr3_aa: CSAPPPLAGGPDSYNEQFF
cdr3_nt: TGCAGTGCCCCACCCCCTCTAGCGGGGGGCCCTGACTCCTACAATGAGCAGTTCTTC

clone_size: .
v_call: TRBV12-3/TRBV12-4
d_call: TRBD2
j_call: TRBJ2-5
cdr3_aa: CASSFPSGGRETQYF
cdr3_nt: TGTGCCAGCAGTTTTCCGAGCGGGGGCCGGGAGACCCAGTACTTC

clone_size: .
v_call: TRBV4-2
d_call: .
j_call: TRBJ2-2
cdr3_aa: CASSQAATGEAGELFF
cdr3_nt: TGTGCCAGCAGCCAAGCGGCCACAGGGGAGGCCGGGGAGCTGTTTTTT

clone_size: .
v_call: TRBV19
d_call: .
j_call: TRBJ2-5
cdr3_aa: CASRDLGETQYF
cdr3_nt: TGTGCCAGTAGGGACCTCGGGGAGACCCAGTACTTC

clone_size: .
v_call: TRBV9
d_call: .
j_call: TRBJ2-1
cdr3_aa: CASSVDYYNEQFF
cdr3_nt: TGTGCCAGCAGCGTAGACTATTACAATGAGCAGTTCTTC

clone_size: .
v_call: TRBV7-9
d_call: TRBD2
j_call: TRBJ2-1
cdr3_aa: CASSFPLRIAGGRNEQFF
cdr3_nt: TGTGCCAGCAGCTTCCCCCTGCGAATAGCGGGGGGGCGTAATGAGCAGTTCTTC

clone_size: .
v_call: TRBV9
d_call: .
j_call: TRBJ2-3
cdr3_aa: CASSVAGTVKQYF
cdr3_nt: TGTGCCAGCAGCGTAGCTGGCACAGTTAAGCAGTATTTT

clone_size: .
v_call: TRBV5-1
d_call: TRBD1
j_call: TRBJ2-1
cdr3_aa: CASRGTGRGNEQFF
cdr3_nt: TGCGCCAGCAGAGGGACAGGGAGAGGCAATGAGCAGTTCTTC

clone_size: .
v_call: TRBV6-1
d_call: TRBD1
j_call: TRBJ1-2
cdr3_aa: CASSLDRASYGYTF
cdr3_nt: TGTGCCAGCAGCCTAGACAGGGCCAGCTATGGCTACACCTTC

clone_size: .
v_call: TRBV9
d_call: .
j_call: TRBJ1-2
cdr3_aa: CASSVELRKSDLYGYTF
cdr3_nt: TGTGCCAGCAGCGTAGAGTTAAGGAAGAGTGACCTCTATGGCTACACCTTC

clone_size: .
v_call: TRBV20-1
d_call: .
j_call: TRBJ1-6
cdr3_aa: CSAISGDSPLHF
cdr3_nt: TGCAGTGCGATCAGCGGGGATTCACCCCTCCACTTT

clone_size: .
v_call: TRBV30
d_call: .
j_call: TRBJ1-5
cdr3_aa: CAWSTGEGQPQHF
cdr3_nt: TGTGCCTGGAGTACTGGGGAGGGGCAGCCCCAGCATTTT

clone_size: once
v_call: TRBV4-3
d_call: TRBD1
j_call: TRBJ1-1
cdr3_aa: CASSRDRHTEAFF
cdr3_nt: TGCGCCAGCAGCCGGGACAGACACACTGAAGCTTTCTTT

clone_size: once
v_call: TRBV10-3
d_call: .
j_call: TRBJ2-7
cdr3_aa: CATCERTDYEQYF
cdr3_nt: TGTGCCACTTGTGAAAGGACAGACTACGAGCAGTACTTC

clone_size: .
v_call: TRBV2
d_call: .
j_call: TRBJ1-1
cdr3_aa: CASSPTSGNLAFF
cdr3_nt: TGTGCCAGCAGCCCCACTTCAGGGAATTTAGCTTTCTTT

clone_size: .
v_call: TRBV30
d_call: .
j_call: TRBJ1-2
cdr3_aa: CAWSGGAYGYTF
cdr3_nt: TGTGCCTGGAGTGGAGGGGCCTATGGCTACACCTTC

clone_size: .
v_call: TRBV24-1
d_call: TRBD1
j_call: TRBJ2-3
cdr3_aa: CATMGTVTDTQYF
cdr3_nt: TGTGCCACCATGGGGACAGTAACAGATACGCAGTATTTT

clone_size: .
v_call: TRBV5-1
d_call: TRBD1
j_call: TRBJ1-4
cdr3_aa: CASSFYRGRGATNEKLFF
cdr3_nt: TGCGCCAGCAGCTTCTACAGGGGGCGCGGAGCAACTAATGAAAAACTGTTTTTT